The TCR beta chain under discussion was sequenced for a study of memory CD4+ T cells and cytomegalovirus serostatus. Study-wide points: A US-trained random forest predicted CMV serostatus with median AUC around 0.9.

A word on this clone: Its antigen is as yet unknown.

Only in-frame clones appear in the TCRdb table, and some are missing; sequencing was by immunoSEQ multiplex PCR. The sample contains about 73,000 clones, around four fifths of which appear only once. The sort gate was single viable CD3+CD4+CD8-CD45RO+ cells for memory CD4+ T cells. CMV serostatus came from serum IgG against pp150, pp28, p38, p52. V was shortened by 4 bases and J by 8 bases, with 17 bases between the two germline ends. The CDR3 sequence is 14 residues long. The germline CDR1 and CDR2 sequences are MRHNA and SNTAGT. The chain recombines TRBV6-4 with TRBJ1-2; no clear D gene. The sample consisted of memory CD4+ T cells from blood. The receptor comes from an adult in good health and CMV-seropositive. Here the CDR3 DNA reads TGTGCCAGCAGTGTCGACACCTCCTTTTGGGGCTACACCTTC. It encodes CASSVDTSFWGYTF.